What follows is one T cell receptor beta chain and its context. The ends lost 6 bases at V and 4 bases at J; junction bases unmatched: 3. The germline V gene has CDR1 LGHNT and CDR2 FRNRAP. CDR3 length: 13 residues. How the authors handled the data: Counts of nucleated cells, estimated from reference gene primer amplification, were obtained. Profiling relied on immunoSEQ multiplex PCR, and the TCRdb table lists in-frame clones only, not all of them. Clonal size and the V and J genes are those of that table, whereas D and trimming came from the DNA. The sample has about 280,000 clones; approximately 88% are singletons. The data are from a study of blood T cell repertoires in COVID-19. Study-level background: Spain, Italy and the United States supplied samples that represented acute and convalescent COVID-19. T cells, B-cell-depleted T cells, or PBMCs supplied cDNA or gDNA.

The receptor's source is a woman in her thirties or forties who had recovered from COVID-19. Material for sequencing was peripheral blood. The chain employs TRBV12-5 and TRBJ2-5; 9 bases fit TRBD1. The CDR3 protein is CASGQGQGETQYF. CDR3 coding DNA: TGTGCTAGTGGACAGGGACAGGGAGAGACCCAGTACTTC.